The TCR beta chain under discussion was sequenced for a study of blood T cell repertoires in COVID-19. Generated by immunoSEQ multiplex PCR, the TCRdb table keeps only in-frame clones and is missing some. This table has 35,000 to 50,000 clones, 85% to 95% appearing once. This clone appeared a few times. V lost 6 bases to trimming and J lost 3 bases; unmatched junction nucleotides: 13. The CDR3 is made up of 16 amino acids. The germline gives CDR1 MNHEY, CDR2 SVGEGT. This receptor was identified in a man in his forties or fifties with active COVID-19. The genes are TRBV6-2 or TRBV6-3 and TRBJ1-2, with 7 bases fitting TRBD1. Sequenced: peripheral blood. The CDR3 nucleotides are TGTGCCAGCAGCCTTCCCGGGACAGAGACCTACTATGGCTACACCTTC. Translated: CASSLPGTETYYGYTF.